This entry describes one T cell receptor (beta chain). Its antigen is not identified. Germline CDR1 is KGHSH and CDR2 is LQKENI. There are 16 residues in the CDR3. The V segment lost 4 bases and the J segment 8 bases; nucleotides outside the gene matches: 13. This sample is part of a study of T cells in localized non-small cell lung cancer. Findings and caveats of the study: Within adjacent lung there appeared a median approximately 60 of the top 100 tumor clones. The study linked higher blood T cell density to longer overall survival. Multi-region tumor sequencing was not done, so intratumor heterogeneity could not be excluded. Adjacent uninvolved lung had the highest clonality, suggesting focused antigen responses.

TCRdb's copy holds only in-frame clones and misses some; the assay was immunoSEQ multiplex PCR. The table includes tens of thousands of clones, 70% to 90% detected once. Sequencing was performed on peripheral blood, taken before any cancer treatment. The TCR originated in a male donor aged 60 or older with stage III lung adenocarcinoma. J is TRBJ2-1 and V is TRBV18, with TRBD2 matching over 8 bases. The CDR3 here is CASSLTPGTRIYEQFF. The CDR3 DNA is TGTGCCAGCTCACTTACACCCGGGACTAGGATCTATGAGCAGTTCTTC.